This T cell receptor beta chain comes out of a study of Ad26.COV2.S vaccination and SARS-CoV-2 variants. In the study overall: Administration of Ad26.COV2.S was intramuscular, either once or twice 56 days apart.

With V trimmed by 0 bases and J by 6 bases, 5 bases remained unmatched. The length of the CDR3 is 15 residues. CDR1 and CDR2 from the germline V gene are SGHRS and YFSETQ. Treatment noted: approximately 18 received Ad26.COV2.S at low or high dose, single or two shots; a few received placebo; per-sample allocation not given. The samples were gathered on day 63 after the first injection of vaccine or placebo. Generated by immunoSEQ multiplex PCR, the TCRdb table keeps only in-frame clones and is missing some. The sample consists of hundreds of thousands of clones, approximately 89% of them appearing once.

The source material was peripheral blood, sampled in a trial of Ad26.COV2.S vaccine versus placebo. The clonotype was recovered from a person between 18 and 60 years old who received the Ad26.COV2.S COVID-19 vaccine or a placebo. The V call is TRBV5-1, the J call TRBJ1-1; 10 bases fit TRBD1. The CDR3 nucleotides are TGCGCCAGCAGCTTGGAGGGACAGGGGTCTTCTGAAGCTTTCTTT. The encoded protein is CASSLEGQGSSEAFF.